These 30 T cell receptor beta chains came from one sample sequenced in a study of T cells in localized non-small cell lung cancer (dated by TCRdb to 2020 to 2021). The library came from the immunoSEQ multiplex PCR assay. TCRdb carries this immuneACCESS record with in-frame sequences only. Its versions omit some clonotypes, under half of them owing to an unresolved V gene in the studies checked, with the rest unexplained. For this sample the table gives around 70,000 clones, of which approximately 88% were detected only once. The ten largest clones represent roughly 1.4% of the sample. Source: peripheral blood, taken before any cancer treatment. Every receptor here comes from an older female donor with stage I lung adenocarcinoma.

This clone has a single count. This rearrangement joins TRBV28 to TRBJ1-1; tentatively, D is TRBD1 (5 bases). The V gene's germline CDR1 is MDHEN and CDR2 SYDVKM. The CDR3 contains 17 residues. V was trimmed by 6 bases and J by 1 base, leaving 21 bases between them. As DNA, the CDR3 is TGTGCCAGCAGCTTGGTGGAGGCAGGGTTCACGAACACTGAAGCTTTCTTT. Encoded protein: CASSLVEAGFTNTEAFF.

The chain carries TRBV19 and TRBJ2-3, with D perhaps assigned TRBD1 or TRBD2 (6 bases each). Germline V gives CDR1 LNHDA, CDR2 SQIVND (reference sequence). The CDR3 has 17 residues. V lost 4 bases and J lost 3, with 20 bases in between. The CDR3 region is CASSTRGTGGPTDTQYF. The DNA for the CDR3 is TGTGCCAGTAGTACACGAGGGACCGGGGGCCCGACAGATACGCAGTATTTT.

The chain is built from TRBV2 and TRBJ1-2; D gene ambiguous. CDR3 size: 13 residues. The V gene lost 6 bases and the J gene lost 5 bases, with 13 bases spanning the gap. The germline gives CDR1 SNHLY, CDR2 FYNNEI. This CDR3 reads CASRPSSSYGYTF. The DNA for the CDR3 is TGTGCCAGCAGACCAAGTTCTTCTTATGGCTACACCTTC.

The V call is TRBV13, the J call TRBJ2-3; the D gene is possibly TRBD1 (5 bases). Germline CDR1 reads PRHDT; CDR2 reads FYEKMQ (reference sequence). The V end was cut by 5 bases, the J end by 6 bases, with 9 bases between. CDR3 length equals 12 residues. The CDR3 here is CASSPKGDTQYF. As DNA, the CDR3 is TGTGCCAGCAGCCCCAAGGGGGATACGCAGTATTTT.

The chain is built from TRBV18 and TRBJ2-2; the D gene is possibly TRBD1 (5 bases). Germline CDR1 reads KGHSH; CDR2 reads LQKENI. The CDR3 runs 15 residues. With 0 bases removed from V and 3 bases from J, the gap between germline ends came to 8 bases. CDR3 sequence: CASSPPGRDTGELFF. The CDR3 bases are TGTGCCAGCTCACCACCGGGCAGGGACACCGGGGAGCTGTTTTTT.

Details on this clone: Additional DNA sequences in this sample encode the identical CDR3. The rearrangement links TRBV5-1 to TRBJ1-4, with D perhaps TRBD1 (6 bases). CDR3 length equals 16 residues. The germline CDR1 and CDR2 sequences are SGHRS and YFSETQ. V was shortened by 4 bases and J by 4 bases, with 17 bases between the two germline ends. CDR3 in DNA: TGCGCCAGCAGCCAGGGGATTTCCGAGGGTAATGAAAAACTGTTTTTT. Amino acids: CASSQGISEGNEKLFF.

This chain links TRBV19 with TRBJ1-2, with 7 nucleotides matching TRBD1. The CDR3 is 14 residues long. J lost 3 bases, V lost 5 bases, and 6 bases had no gene match. Germline CDR1 LNHDA, CDR2 SQIVND (reference sequence). The CDR3 protein is CASSREGADYGYTF. The CDR3 bases are TGTGCCAGTAGTCGGGAGGGGGCGGACTATGGCTACACCTTC.

The chain recombines TRBV9 with TRBJ2-3, with a weak D call TRBD2 (6 bases). CDR1 is SGDLS, CDR2 YYNGEE, per germline. The V gene lost 2 bases and the J gene lost 4 bases, with 14 bases spanning the gap. The CDR3 is made up of 15 amino acids. CDR3 in amino acids: CASSVTGASPDTQYF. The CDR3 DNA reads as TGTGCCAGCAGCGTTACGGGAGCGTCCCCAGATACGCAGTATTTT.

The V call is TRBV6-1, the J call TRBJ1-6; D might be TRBD1 (6 bases). The CDR3 covers 12 residues. CDR1 and CDR2 from the germline V gene are MNHNS and SASEGT. Trimming shortened V by 6 bases and J by 14 bases, and 14 bases separated the two germline ends. The CDR3 loop is CASRSPGVSLHF. Written as DNA, the CDR3 is TGTGCCAGCAGAAGTCCAGGGGTATCCCTCCACTTT.

The V gene is TRBV25-1, the J gene TRBJ2-1; D is unclear. The CDR3 length is 11 residues. CDR1 and CDR2 (germline): MGHDK, SYGVNS. V dropped 4 bases and J dropped 8 bases, with 6 bases sitting between them. For the CDR3, the DNA is TGTGCCAGCAGTGTAGTGGATGAGCAGTTCTTC. It is translated as CASSVVDEQFF. The variable domain in full, completed from reference TRBV25-1 and TRBJ2-1, reads EADIYQTPRYLVIGTGKKITLECSQTMGHDKMYWYQQDPGMELHLIHYSYGVNSTEKGDLSSESTVSRIRTEHFPLTLESARPSHTSQYLCASSVVDEQFFGPGTRLTVL.

The CDR3 region has the DNA TGTGCCAGCAGCTTAGCGACGGGACAGGGGGGTACCGGGGAGCTGTTTTTT. It encodes CASSLATGQGGTGELFF. The chain employs TRBV7-9 and TRBJ2-2; 11 positions agree with TRBD1. Germline assignment: CDR1 SEHNR and CDR2 FQNEAQ (reference sequence). V was pared by 0 bases and J by 5 bases, with 5 bases of the junction left unmatched. CDR3 size: 17 residues.

The rearrangement links TRBV12-5 to TRBJ2-1; either TRBD1 or TRBD2 may fit D (6 bases each). Trimming cost V 0 bases and J 2 bases, with 14 bases left between them. Germline V gene data show CDR1 as LGHNT and CDR2 as FRNRAP. This CDR3 has 17 amino acids. The CDR3 nucleotides are TGTGCTAGTGGTTTGGTACAAGAGGGGGGCACCTACAATGAGCAGTTCTTC. Its protein product is CASGLVQEGGTYNEQFF.

The chain has TRBV5-6 and TRBJ1-4; D is uncertain. Germline values: CDR1 SGHDT, CDR2 YYEEEE. Between the trimmed V and J ends, which lost 4 bases and 8 bases, there was a span of 21 bases. This CDR3 has 16 residues. The CDR3 region has the DNA TGTGCCAGCAGCCTAGGATTACGGGGTCTGGGGGAAAAACTGTTTTTT. Its translation is CASSLGLRGLGEKLFF.

The rearrangement joins TRBV6-5 to TRBJ2-7; D gene uncertain. Per germline, CDR1 MNHEY and CDR2 SVGAGI. The CDR3 contains 11 residues. V was cut by 7 bases and J by 5 bases, with 9 bases left in between. This CDR3 is CASTRKDEQYF. The CDR3 nucleotides are TGTGCCAGCACCCGAAAGGACGAGCAGTACTTC.

The chain joins TRBV6-5 to TRBJ2-1; maybe TRBD1 (6 bases). Germline lookup yields CDR1 MNHEY and CDR2 SVGAGI. Trimming pared 5 bases from V and 7 bases from J, leaving 9 bases between. The CDR3 is made up of 12 amino acids. Here the CDR3 reads CASSQGYNEQFF. Written as DNA, the CDR3 is TGTGCCAGCAGTCAGGGGTATAATGAGCAGTTCTTC.

The rearrangement uses TRBV19 and TRBJ2-1; D perhaps matches TRBD2 (5 bases). V was cut by 5 bases and J by 3 bases, with 8 bases left in between. From germline, CDR1 is LNHDA and CDR2 SQIVND (reference sequence). This CDR3 spans 13 amino acids. The DNA of the CDR3 is TGTGCCAGTAGTGTCGGGGACTACAATGAGCAGTTCTTC. Its translation is CASSVGDYNEQFF.

This CDR3 is CASSLLGGRVGTEQFF. Here the CDR3 DNA reads TGTGCCAGCAGCTTGTTAGGCGGACGGGTCGGGACTGAGCAGTTCTTC. This sequence joins TRBV7-6 and TRBJ2-1, with D tentatively TRBD1 or TRBD2 (5 bases each). Trimming left V 3 bases short and J 9 bases short, with 21 bases between. Germline CDR1 reads SGHVS; CDR2 reads FNYEAQ. The CDR3 loop spans 16 amino acids.

As concerns this clone: The junction differs from germline at one of its ends, possibly a read error. The chain carries TRBV2 and TRBJ1-1, with a weak D call TRBD1 (5 bases). The CDR3 extends over 15 amino acids. CDR1 SNHLY and CDR2 FYNNEI come from the germline V gene. The CDR3 loop is CASREDSLLRTEAFF. The CDR3, as DNA: TGTGCCAGCAGGGAAGACAGCCTCCTACGGACTGAAGCTTTCTTT. The full variable domain, with the rest looked up from reference TRBV2 and TRBJ1-1, is EPEVTQTPSHQVTQMGQEVILRCVPISNHLYFYWYRQILGQKVEFLVSFYNNEISEKSEIFDDQFSVERPDGSNFTLKIRSTKLEDSAMYFCASREDSLLRTEAFFGQGTRLTVV.

The chain employs TRBV5-8 and TRBJ1-1; no definite D call. CDR3 length equals 14 residues. Trimming shortened V by 0 bases and J by 3 bases, and 9 bases separated the two germline ends. Germline-derived CDR1 and CDR2 are SGHTS and YDEGEE. As DNA, the CDR3 is TGTGCCAGCAGCTTGGGGCGGTCTTACACTGAAGCTTTCTTT. Amino acid sequence: CASSLGRSYTEAFF.

This clone showed up just once. This chain links TRBV18 with TRBJ1-6; TRBD1 is a possible D gene (6 bases). With 4 bases removed from V and 5 bases from J, the gap between germline ends came to 15 bases. The CDR3 is made up of 16 amino acids. CDR1 and CDR2 (germline): KGHSH, LQKENI. As DNA, the CDR3 is TGTGCCAGCTCACTCAACAGGGAGGGGAATAATTCACCCCTCCACTTT. It codes for CASSLNREGNNSPLHF.

This rearrangement joins TRBV6-1 to TRBJ2-2, with D tentatively TRBD1 (6 bases). Germline CDR1 and CDR2: MNHNS and SASEGT. CDR3 length: 14 amino acids. V gave up 4 bases and J gave up 5 bases, with 11 bases separating them. The CDR3 DNA reads as TGTGCCAGCAGTGCGGCAGGGGCGACCGGGGAGCTGTTTTTT. Protein product: CASSAAGATGELFF.

V and J are TRBV27 and TRBJ2-1; TRBD2 is a possible D gene (5 bases). V was clipped by 3 bases and J by 8 bases, with 11 bases between them. Germline CDR1 and CDR2: MNHEY and SMNVEV (reference sequence). The length of the CDR3 is 13 residues. The chain's CDR3 is CASSLRRFDEQFF. Here the CDR3 DNA reads TGTGCCAGCAGTTTGAGGAGGTTCGATGAGCAGTTCTTC.

This clone was observed a few times. The rearrangement joins TRBV9 to TRBJ1-1, with D unclear. Trimming removed 0 bases from V and 0 bases from J, with 9 bases in between. The germline V gene has CDR1 SGDLS and CDR2 YYNGEE. CDR3 length: 15 amino acids. CDR3 protein: CASSVAQTLNTEAFF. Here the CDR3 DNA reads TGTGCCAGCAGCGTAGCACAGACTCTGAACACTGAAGCTTTCTTT.

The V and J genes are TRBV11-3 and TRBJ2-1; TRBD2 agrees at 10 bases. The germline V gene encodes CDR1 SGHNT and CDR2 YENEEA. Losses at the gene ends were 1 base for V and 5 bases for J; bases not matched to a gene: 2. The CDR3 is 15 residues long. In nucleotides, the CDR3 is TGTGCCAGCAGCTTAGTTAGCGGGGGGCACAATGAGCAGTTCTTC. The encoded protein is CASSLVSGGHNEQFF.

V gene TRBV9 combines with J gene TRBJ2-1; TRBD2 agrees at 10 bases. The length of the CDR3 is 15 residues. The germline CDR1 and CDR2 sequences are SGDLS and YYNGEE. V trimming: 3 bases; J trimming: 7 bases; junction bases outside the gene matches: 7. The CDR3 DNA reads as TGTGCCAGCAGCGCGAGCGGGGGGGGTCGGAATGAGCAGTTCTTC. It yields the protein CASSASGGGRNEQFF. Filled out from reference TRBV9 and TRBJ2-1, the complete variable domain reads DSGVTQTPKHLITATGQRVTLRCSPRSGDLSVYWYQQSLDQGLQFLIQYYNGEERAKGNILERFSAQQFPDLHSELNLSSLELGDSALYFCASSASGGGRNEQFFGPGTRLTVL.

This clone came up once. DNA of the CDR3: TGTGCCAGCAGCCAATCCTCCGGACACTTGGAGACCCAGTACTTC. Translation: CASSQSSGHLETQYF. The V call is TRBV14, the J call TRBJ2-5, with TRBD1 as a possible D gene (5 bases). The germline V gene has CDR1 SGHDN and CDR2 FVKESK. The CDR3 sequence is 15 residues long. The V gene lost 2 bases and the J gene lost 5 bases, with 15 bases spanning the gap.

This chain connects TRBV5-4 to TRBJ2-6, with 8 bases fitting TRBD2. CDR1 and CDR2 from the germline V gene are SGHNT and YYREEE (reference sequence). This CDR3 contains 15 residues. V was clipped by 4 bases and J by 0 bases; unmatched bases: 0. The CDR3 region is CASSREGSGANVLTF. The CDR3 nucleotides read TGTGCCAGCAGCCGGGAGGGCTCTGGGGCCAACGTCCTGACTTTC.

This rearrangement joins TRBV11-2 to TRBJ2-2; D may be TRBD1 or TRBD2 (5 bases each). The CDR3 consists of 15 residues. The V end was cut by 5 bases, the J end by 4 bases, with 14 bases between. CDR1 and CDR2 (germline): SGHAT, FQNNGV. The CDR3 loop reads CASSPSGRGTGELFF. The DNA for the CDR3 is TGTGCCAGCAGCCCCTCGGGAAGGGGCACCGGGGAGCTGTTTTTT. Full variable domain (missing parts from reference TRBV11-2 and TRBJ2-2): EAGVAQSPRYKIIEKRQSVAFWCNPISGHATLYWYQQILGQGPKLLIQFQNNGVVDDSQLPKDRFSAERLKGVDSTLKIQPAKLEDSAVYLCASSPSGRGTGELFFGEGSRLTVL.

The chain is built from TRBV19 and TRBJ1-1; TRBD1 agrees at 9 bases. The CDR3 length is 17 residues. Germline CDR1 is LNHDA and CDR2 is SQIVND (reference sequence). J was trimmed by 8 bases and V by 6 bases; bases with no gene match: 19. The CDR3 sequence: CASRKPGQGSPAVEAFF. CDR3 DNA sequence: TGTGCCAGTAGGAAACCGGGACAGGGTAGCCCGGCTGTCGAAGCTTTCTTT.

This clone showed up just once. The chain employs TRBV15 and TRBJ2-2, with a weak D call TRBD2 (5 bases). The germline V and J ends were trimmed by 0 bases and 2 bases, with 13 bases remaining between them. This CDR3 has 17 residues. Germline loops: CDR1 LNHNV, CDR2 YYDKDF (reference sequence). The CDR3 sequence is CATSRDYPAVNTGELFF. For the CDR3, the DNA is TGTGCCACCAGCAGAGATTATCCAGCGGTAAACACCGGGGAGCTGTTTTTT.